The present entry profiles one TCR beta chain with its context. CDR1 and CDR2 (germline): MNHNY, SVGAGI (reference sequence). V trimming: 6 bases; J trimming: 3 bases; junction bases outside the gene matches: 5. This CDR3 has 15 amino acids. The entry originates in a study of blood T cell repertoires in COVID-19. Across the whole study: COVID-19 samples from acute and convalescent phases originated in the United States, Italy and Spain. PBMCs, B-cell-depleted T cells, or T cells provided the cDNA or gDNA that made up the material.

Measured with immunoSEQ multiplex PCR; TCRdb has only the in-frame clones, and not every one. The repertoire holds 300,000 to 350,000 clones, with about nine tenths as singletons. Patients in Seattle were enrolled during active infection, then followed longitudinally. The V and J genes are TRBV6-6 and TRBJ1-4; 9 bases align to TRBD1. This receptor was identified in a woman aged 45-65 years with COVID-19, enrolled during active disease. Sequencing used peripheral blood. CDR3: CASRKQGAANEKLFF. The CDR3 coding sequence is TGTGCCAGCAGGAAACAGGGGGCGGCTAATGAAAAACTGTTTTTT.